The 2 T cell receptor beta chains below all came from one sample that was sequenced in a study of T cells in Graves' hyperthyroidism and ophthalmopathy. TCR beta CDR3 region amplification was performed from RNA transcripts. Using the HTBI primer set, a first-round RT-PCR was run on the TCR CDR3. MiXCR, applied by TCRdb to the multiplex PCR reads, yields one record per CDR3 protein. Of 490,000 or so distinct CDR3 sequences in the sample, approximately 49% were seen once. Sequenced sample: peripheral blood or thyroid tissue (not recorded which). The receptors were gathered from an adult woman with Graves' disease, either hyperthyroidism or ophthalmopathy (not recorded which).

Here the CDR3 DNA reads TGTGCCAGCAGCTCAGGAGGGATAGGTAATACGCAGTATTTT. Translation gives CASSSGGIGNTQYF. The J gene is TRBJ2-3, the V gene TRBV5-4; possibly TRBD2 for D (6 bases). Germline V lookup: CDR1 SGHNT, CDR2 YYREEE (reference sequence). V was shortened by 3 bases and J by 7 bases, with 15 bases between the two germline ends. CDR3 size: 14 residues.

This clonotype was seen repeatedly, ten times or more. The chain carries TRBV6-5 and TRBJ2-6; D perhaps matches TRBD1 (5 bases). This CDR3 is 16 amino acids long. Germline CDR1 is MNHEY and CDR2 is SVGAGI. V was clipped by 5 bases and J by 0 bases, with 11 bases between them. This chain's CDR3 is CASSVGPSSGANVLTF. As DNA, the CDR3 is TGTGCCAGCAGTGTGGGGCCGAGCTCTGGGGCCAACGTCCTGACTTTC.